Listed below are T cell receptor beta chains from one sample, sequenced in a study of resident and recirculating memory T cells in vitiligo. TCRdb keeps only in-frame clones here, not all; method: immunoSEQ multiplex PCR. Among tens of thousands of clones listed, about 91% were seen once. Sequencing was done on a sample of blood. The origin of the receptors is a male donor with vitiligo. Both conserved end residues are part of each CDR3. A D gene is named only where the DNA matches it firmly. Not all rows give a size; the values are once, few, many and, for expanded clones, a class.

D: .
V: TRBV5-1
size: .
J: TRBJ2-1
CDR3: CASSLGLIWGANEQFF
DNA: TGCGCCAGCAGCTTGGGGTTGATTTGGGGAGCGAATGAGCAGTTCTTC

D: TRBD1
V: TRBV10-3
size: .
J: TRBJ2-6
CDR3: CAISADRGLGGANVLTF
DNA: TGTGCCATCAGTGCGGACAGGGGGCTTGGCGGGGCCAACGTCCTGACTTTC

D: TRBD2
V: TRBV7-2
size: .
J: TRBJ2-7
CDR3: CASRMATSDEQYF
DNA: TGTGCCAGCAGGATGGCGACTAGCGACGAGCAGTACTTC

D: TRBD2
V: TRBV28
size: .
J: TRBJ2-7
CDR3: CASSTEGAGASYEQYF
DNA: TGTGCCAGCAGCACCGAGGGAGCGGGAGCATCCTACGAGCAGTACTTC

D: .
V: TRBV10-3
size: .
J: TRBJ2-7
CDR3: CAISPGTGAGSYEQYF
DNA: TGTGCCATCAGTCCAGGCACAGGGGCGGGATCCTACGAGCAGTACTTC

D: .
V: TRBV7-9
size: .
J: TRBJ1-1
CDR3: CASSLEQGGRGAFF
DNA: TGTGCCAGCAGCTTAGAGCAGGGCGGCCGGGGGGCTTTCTTT

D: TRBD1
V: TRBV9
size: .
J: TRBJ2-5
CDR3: CASSSHRGRETQYF
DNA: TGTGCCAGCAGCTCCCATAGGGGGCGGGAGACCCAGTACTTC

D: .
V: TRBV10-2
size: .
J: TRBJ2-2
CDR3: CASRTTPSTGELFF
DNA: TGCGCCAGCAGGACTACCCCTAGCACCGGGGAGCTGTTTTTT

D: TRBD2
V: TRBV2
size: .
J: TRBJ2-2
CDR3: CASRTATSGTTYSNTGELFF
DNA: TGTGCCAGCAGGACCGCGACTAGCGGGACTACATATTCGAACACCGGGGAGCTGTTTTTT

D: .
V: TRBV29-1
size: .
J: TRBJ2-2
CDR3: CSVGEPTGELFF
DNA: TGCAGCGTTGGCGAGCCCACCGGGGAGCTGTTTTTT

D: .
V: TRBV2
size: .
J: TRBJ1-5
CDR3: CASSEMGRGNNQPQHF
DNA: TGTGCCAGCAGTGAAATGGGCAGGGGCAACAATCAGCCCCAGCATTTT

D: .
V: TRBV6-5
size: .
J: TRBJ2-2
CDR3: CASSPTAGAELFF
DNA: TGTGCCAGCAGCCCGACCGCTGGGGCCGAGCTGTTTTTT

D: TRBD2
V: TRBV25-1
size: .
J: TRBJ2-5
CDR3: CASSERAGAEETQYF
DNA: TGTGCCAGCAGTGAAAGAGCGGGGGCGGAGGAGACCCAGTACTTC

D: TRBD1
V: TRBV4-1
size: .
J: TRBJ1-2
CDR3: CASSQEDRGLNYGYTF
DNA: TGCGCCAGCAGCCAAGAAGACAGGGGGCTTAACTATGGCTACACCTTC

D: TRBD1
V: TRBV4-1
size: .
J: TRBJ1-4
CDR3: CASSQQGVGEKLFF
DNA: TGCGCCAGCAGCCAGCAGGGGGTGGGTGAAAAACTGTTTTTT

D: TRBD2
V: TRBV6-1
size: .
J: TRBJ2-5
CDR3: CASSFSGSFGKTQYF
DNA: TGTGCCAGCAGCTTTAGCGGGAGTTTTGGGAAGACCCAGTACTTC

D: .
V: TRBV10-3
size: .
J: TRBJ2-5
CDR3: CAISEPTTGETQYF
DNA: TGTGCCATCAGTGAGCCGACTACGGGGGAGACCCAGTACTTC

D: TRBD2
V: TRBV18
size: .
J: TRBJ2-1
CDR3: CASSRREARNEQFF
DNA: TGTGCCAGCTCACGGCGGGAGGCCCGAAATGAGCAGTTCTTC

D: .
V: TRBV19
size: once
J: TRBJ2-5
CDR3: CASSIRGRWETQYF
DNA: TGTGCCAGTAGTATCAGGGGAAGGTGGGAGACCCAGTACTTC

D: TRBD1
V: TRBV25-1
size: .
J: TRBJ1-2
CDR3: CASSGDREANYGYTF
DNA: TGTGCCAGCAGCGGCGACAGGGAAGCTAACTATGGCTACACCTTC

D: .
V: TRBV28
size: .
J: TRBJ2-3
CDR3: CASSFPPQASTDTQYF
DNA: TGTGCCAGCAGTTTTCCCCCACAGGCCTCCACAGATACGCAGTATTTT

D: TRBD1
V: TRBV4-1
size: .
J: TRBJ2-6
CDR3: CASSQEGTALSGANVLTF
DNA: TGCGCCAGCAGCCAAGAGGGGACAGCCCTTTCTGGGGCCAACGTCCTGACTTTC

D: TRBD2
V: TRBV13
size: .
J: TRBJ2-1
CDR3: CASSPSLAGGPRYNEQFF
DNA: TGTGCCAGCAGCCCATCCCTAGCGGGAGGGCCTCGGTACAATGAGCAGTTCTTC

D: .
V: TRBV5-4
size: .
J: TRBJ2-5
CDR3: CASSLVGETQYF
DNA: TGTGCCAGCAGCTTGGTCGGAGAGACCCAGTACTTC

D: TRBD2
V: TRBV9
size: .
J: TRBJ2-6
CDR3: CASSIPSGGRSGANVLTF
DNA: TGTGCCAGCAGCATTCCTAGCGGGGGCCGCTCTGGGGCCAACGTCCTGACTTTC

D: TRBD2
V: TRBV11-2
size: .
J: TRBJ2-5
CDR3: CASSLSTSGNQETQYF
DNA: TGTGCCAGCAGCTTATCGACTAGCGGAAATCAAGAGACCCAGTACTTC

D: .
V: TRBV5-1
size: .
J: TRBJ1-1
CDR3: CASSPGGLSLTEAFF
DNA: TGCGCCAGCAGCCCGGGAGGACTCTCCCTCACTGAAGCTTTCTTT

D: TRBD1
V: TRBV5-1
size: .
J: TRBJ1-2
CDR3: CASSLDRGGTGYTF
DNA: TGCGCCAGCAGCCTGGACAGGGGGGGCACGGGCTACACCTTC

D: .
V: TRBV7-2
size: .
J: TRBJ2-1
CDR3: CASSFDRYYNEQFF
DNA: TGTGCCAGCAGCTTCGACAGGTACTACAATGAGCAGTTCTTC

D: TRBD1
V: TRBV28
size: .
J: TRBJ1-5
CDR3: CASRTTGVSNQPQHF
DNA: TGTGCCAGCAGGACCACAGGGGTGAGCAATCAGCCCCAGCATTTT

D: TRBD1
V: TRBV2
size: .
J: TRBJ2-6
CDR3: CASSAGTGGFSGANVLTF
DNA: TGTGCCAGCAGTGCTGGGACAGGGGGCTTCTCTGGGGCCAACGTCCTGACTTTC

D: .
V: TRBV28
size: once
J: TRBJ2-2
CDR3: CASSFSPNTGELFF
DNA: TGTGCCAGCAGTTTTAGTCCGAACACCGGGGAGCTGTTTTTT

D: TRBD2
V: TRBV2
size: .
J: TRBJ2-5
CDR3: CASRGLGFEETQYF
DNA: TGTGCCAGCAGGGGACTAGGATTCGAGGAGACCCAGTACTTC

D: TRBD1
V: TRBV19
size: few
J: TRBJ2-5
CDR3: CASSIRDREGTQYF
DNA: TGTGCCAGTAGTATAAGGGACAGGGAGGGGACCCAGTACTTC

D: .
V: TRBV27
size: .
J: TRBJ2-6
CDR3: CASSQGSGANVLTF
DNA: TGTGCCAGCAGTCAGGGCTCTGGGGCCAACGTCCTGACTTTC

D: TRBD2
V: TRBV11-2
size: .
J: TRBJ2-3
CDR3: CASSLGGSGSTDTQYF
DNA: TGTGCCAGCAGCTTAGGGGGTAGCGGGAGCACAGATACGCAGTATTTT

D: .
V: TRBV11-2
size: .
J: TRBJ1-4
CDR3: CASSSLRGGEKLFF
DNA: TGTGCCAGCAGCTCTTTGCGGGGGGGGGAAAAACTGTTTTTT

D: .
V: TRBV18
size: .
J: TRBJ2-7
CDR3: CASSPRGHYEQYF
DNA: TGTGCCAGCTCACCACGGGGACACTACGAGCAGTACTTC

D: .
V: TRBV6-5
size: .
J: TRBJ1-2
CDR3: CAVHDRRHNYGYTF
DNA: TGTGCCGTCCACGACAGAAGACATAACTATGGCTACACCTTC

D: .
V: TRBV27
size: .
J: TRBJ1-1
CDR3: CASSLEVNTEAFF
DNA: TGTGCCAGCAGTTTAGAGGTGAACACTGAAGCTTTCTTT

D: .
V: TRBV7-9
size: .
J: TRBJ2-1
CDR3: CASSLVFAGEQFF
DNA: TGTGCCAGCAGCTTAGTTTTCGCGGGAGAGCAGTTCTTC

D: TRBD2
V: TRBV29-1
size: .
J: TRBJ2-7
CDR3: CSVRRLAGEGEQYF
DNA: TGCAGCGTCCGCAGGCTAGCGGGAGAGGGCGAGCAGTACTTC

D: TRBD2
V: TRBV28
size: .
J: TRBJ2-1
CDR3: CASSSGTRSNYNEQFF
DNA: TGTGCCAGCAGTTCCGGGACTAGATCAAACTACAATGAGCAGTTCTTC

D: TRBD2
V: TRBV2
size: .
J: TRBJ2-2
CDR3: CASRAGSGRGGELFF
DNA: TGTGCCAGCAGGGCAGGGAGCGGGAGGGGCGGGGAGCTGTTTTTT

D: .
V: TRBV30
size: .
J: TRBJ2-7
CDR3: CAWRFLGDGEQYF
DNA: TGTGCCTGGAGGTTTCTAGGGGATGGCGAGCAGTACTTC

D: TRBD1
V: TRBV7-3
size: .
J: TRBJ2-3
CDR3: CASSLRQGRPDTQYF
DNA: TGTGCCAGCAGCCTCCGACAGGGGCGTCCAGATACGCAGTATTTT

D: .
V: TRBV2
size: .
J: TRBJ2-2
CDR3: CASRDSAMNTGELFF
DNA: TGTGCCAGCAGAGATAGCGCCATGAACACCGGGGAGCTGTTTTTT

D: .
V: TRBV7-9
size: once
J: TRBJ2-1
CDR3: CASSLAGTYNEQFF
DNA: TGTGCCAGCAGCTTGGCGGGCACCTACAATGAGCAGTTCTTC